A single sample is the source of the 2 T cell receptor beta chains below, sequenced in a study of memory CD4+ T cells and cytomegalovirus serostatus. The sort gate was single viable CD3+CD4+CD8-CD45RO+ cells for memory CD4+ T cells. Generated by immunoSEQ multiplex PCR, the TCRdb table keeps only in-frame clones and is missing some. The sample comprises approximately 52,000 clones, about 73% of which are singletons, and 0.77% rests with the top ten. The sequenced material came from memory CD4+ T cells from blood. These TCRs come from an adult in good health and CMV-seronegative.

V gene TRBV5-6 combines with J gene TRBJ2-5, with TRBD2 matching 8 bases. The CDR3 length is 14 residues. Trimming took 5 bases from V and 3 from J; bases not matched to a gene: 6. The germline V gene encodes CDR1 SGHDT and CDR2 YYEEEE. This CDR3 is CASRFRGGEETQYF. In DNA form, the CDR3 reads TGTGCCAGCAGGTTTCGGGGGGGCGAAGAGACCCAGTACTTC. Drawing the rest from reference TRBV5-6 and TRBJ2-5, the complete variable domain is DAGVTQSPTHLIKTRGQQVTLRCSPKSGHDTVSWYQQALGQGPQFIFQYYEEEERQRGNFPDRFSGHQFPNYSSELNVNALLLGDSALYLCASRFRGGEETQYFGPGTRLLVL.

Relative to its sample, this clone is medium-sized. The chain recombines TRBV2 with TRBJ2-7; D possibly corresponds to TRBD1 (6 bases). Germline V lookup: CDR1 SNHLY, CDR2 FYNNEI. V gave up 6 bases and J gave up 0 bases, with 12 bases separating them. The CDR3 sequence is 14 residues long. CDR3 sequence: CASRSDSVSYEQYF. The DNA of the CDR3 is TGTGCCAGCAGGTCGGACAGCGTCTCCTACGAGCAGTACTTC.